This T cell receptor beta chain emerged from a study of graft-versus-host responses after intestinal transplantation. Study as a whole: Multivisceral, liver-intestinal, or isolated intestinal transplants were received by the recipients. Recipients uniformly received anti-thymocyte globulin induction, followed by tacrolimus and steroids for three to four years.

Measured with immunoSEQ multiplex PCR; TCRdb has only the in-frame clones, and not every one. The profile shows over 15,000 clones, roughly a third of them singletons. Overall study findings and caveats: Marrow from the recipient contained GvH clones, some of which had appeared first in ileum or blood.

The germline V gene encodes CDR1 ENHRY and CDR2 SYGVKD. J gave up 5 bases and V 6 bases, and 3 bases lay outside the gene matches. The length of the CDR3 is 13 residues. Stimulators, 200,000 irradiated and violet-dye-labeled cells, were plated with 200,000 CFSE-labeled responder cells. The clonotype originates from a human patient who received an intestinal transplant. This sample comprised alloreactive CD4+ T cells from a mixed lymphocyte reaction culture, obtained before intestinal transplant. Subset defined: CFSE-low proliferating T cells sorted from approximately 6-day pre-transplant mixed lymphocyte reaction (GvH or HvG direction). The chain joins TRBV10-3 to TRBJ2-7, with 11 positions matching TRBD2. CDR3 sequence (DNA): TGTGCCATCAGGGTAGCGGGAGGGGACGAGCAGTACTTC. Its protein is CAIRVAGGDEQYF.